The 7 T cell receptor beta chains listed next were all sequenced from one sample in a study of regulatory dendritic cells for organ transplantation. Sequencing was performed with immunoSEQ multiplex PCR; in TCRdb, only in-frame clones are kept and a portion is missing. Of about 30,000 clones in the sample, 60% to 80% were seen once. Sequencing input: memory CD4+ T cells from blood. This sample's subset: CD45RO+ memory T cells. The receptor source for this set is a human donor in good health.

In its sample, this clone was seen once. The chain is built from TRBV15 and TRBJ1-1; D is undetermined. The CDR3 extends over 12 amino acids. In germline, CDR1 is LNHNV, CDR2 YYDKDF (reference sequence). Trimming removed 0 bases at V and 8 bases at J, with 7 bases between. The CDR3 nucleotides are TGTGCCACCAGCAGAGATCAACAGGAAGCTTTCTTT. Its translation: CATSRDQQEAFF.

The chain is built from TRBV19 and TRBJ2-7; possibly TRBD2 for D (5 bases). This CDR3 region has 14 residues. Germline loops: CDR1 LNHDA, CDR2 SQIVND (reference sequence). V was pared by 7 bases and J by 1 base, with 14 bases between. CDR3 DNA: TGTGCCAGTAAGACCCAGAGAGGGTCCTACGAGCAGTACTTC. Residues: CASKTQRGSYEQYF.

This clone has a single count. This chain connects TRBV14 to TRBJ1-2, with 9 bases identical to TRBD1. Looked up from germline, CDR1 is SGHDN and CDR2 is FVKESK. Unmatched junction bases numbered 1, after V lost 4 bases and J lost 4 bases. CDR3 length equals 13 residues. CDR3 sequence reads: CASSPGQGYGYTF. The CDR3 nucleotides read TGTGCCAGCAGCCCGGGACAGGGCTATGGCTACACCTTC.

The gene calls are TRBV11-3 and TRBJ2-7; D possibly matches TRBD1 or TRBD2 (6 bases each). The CDR3 is made up of 15 amino acids. Germline V CDR1 and CDR2: SGHNT, YENEEA. Trimming removed 0 bases from V and 2 bases from J, with 11 bases in between. CDR3 protein: CASSLEAGEAYEQYF. CDR3 DNA: TGTGCCAGCAGCTTAGAGGCAGGGGAGGCCTACGAGCAGTACTTC.

This chain joins TRBV12-5 and TRBJ2-7; possibly TRBD1 or TRBD2 for D (5 bases each). Germline CDR1 is LGHNT and CDR2 is FRNRAP. The CDR3 has 21 amino acids. V lost 0 bases and J 3 bases, leaving 30 bases between the germline ends. CDR3 amino acids: CASGLVLSPVGTPVSFYEQYF. As DNA, the CDR3 is TGTGCTAGTGGTTTGGTACTCTCCCCGGTCGGGACCCCAGTTTCCTTCTACGAGCAGTACTTC.

This clone was found once. The chain couples TRBV18 to TRBJ2-2; no firm D call. Looked up from germline, CDR1 is KGHSH and CDR2 is LQKENI. This CDR3 has 14 amino acids. Trimming cost V 3 bases and J 7 bases, with 12 bases left between them. The chain's CDR3 is CASSPLVTGGELFF. The CDR3 DNA is TGTGCCAGCTCACCGCTAGTTACGGGCGGGGAGCTGTTTTTT. Full variable domain (remainder filled in from reference TRBV18 and TRBJ2-2): NAGVMQNPRHLVRRRGQEARLRCSPMKGHSHVYWYRQLPEEGLKFMVYLQKENIIDESGMPKERFSAEFPKEGPSILRIQQVVRGDSAAYFCASSPLVTGGELFFGEGSRLTVL.

This chain links TRBV18 with TRBJ1-2; 8 bases line up with TRBD1. The CDR3 consists of 13 residues. J was trimmed by 6 bases and V by 3 bases; bases with no gene match: 3. Germline V lookup: CDR1 KGHSH, CDR2 LQKENI. As DNA, the CDR3 is TGTGCCAGCTCACCCGACAGGGGTCATGGCTACACCTTC. Amino acid sequence: CASSPDRGHGYTF.